One TCR beta chain is described in this entry. V shed 5 bases and J 11 bases; nucleotides not matched to a gene: 6. This CDR3 is built from 12 residues. Germline values: CDR1 SEHNR, CDR2 FQNEAQ (reference sequence). Data came from immunoSEQ multiplex PCR; TCRdb stores just in-frame clones and leaves some out. The profile shows about 260,000 clones, roughly 87% of them singletons. The data belong to a study of blood T cell repertoires in COVID-19. Study-wide context: Donors in the United States, Italy and Spain gave samples during acute or convalescent COVID-19.

This TCR derives from a human donor in a cohort sampled during active COVID-19. The specimen was peripheral blood. The chain joins TRBV7-9 to TRBJ1-1; 9 bases line up with TRBD1. CDR3 sequence (DNA): TGTGCCAGCAGCCCAACCGGGACAGGGGCTTTCTTT. Protein product: CASSPTGTGAFF.